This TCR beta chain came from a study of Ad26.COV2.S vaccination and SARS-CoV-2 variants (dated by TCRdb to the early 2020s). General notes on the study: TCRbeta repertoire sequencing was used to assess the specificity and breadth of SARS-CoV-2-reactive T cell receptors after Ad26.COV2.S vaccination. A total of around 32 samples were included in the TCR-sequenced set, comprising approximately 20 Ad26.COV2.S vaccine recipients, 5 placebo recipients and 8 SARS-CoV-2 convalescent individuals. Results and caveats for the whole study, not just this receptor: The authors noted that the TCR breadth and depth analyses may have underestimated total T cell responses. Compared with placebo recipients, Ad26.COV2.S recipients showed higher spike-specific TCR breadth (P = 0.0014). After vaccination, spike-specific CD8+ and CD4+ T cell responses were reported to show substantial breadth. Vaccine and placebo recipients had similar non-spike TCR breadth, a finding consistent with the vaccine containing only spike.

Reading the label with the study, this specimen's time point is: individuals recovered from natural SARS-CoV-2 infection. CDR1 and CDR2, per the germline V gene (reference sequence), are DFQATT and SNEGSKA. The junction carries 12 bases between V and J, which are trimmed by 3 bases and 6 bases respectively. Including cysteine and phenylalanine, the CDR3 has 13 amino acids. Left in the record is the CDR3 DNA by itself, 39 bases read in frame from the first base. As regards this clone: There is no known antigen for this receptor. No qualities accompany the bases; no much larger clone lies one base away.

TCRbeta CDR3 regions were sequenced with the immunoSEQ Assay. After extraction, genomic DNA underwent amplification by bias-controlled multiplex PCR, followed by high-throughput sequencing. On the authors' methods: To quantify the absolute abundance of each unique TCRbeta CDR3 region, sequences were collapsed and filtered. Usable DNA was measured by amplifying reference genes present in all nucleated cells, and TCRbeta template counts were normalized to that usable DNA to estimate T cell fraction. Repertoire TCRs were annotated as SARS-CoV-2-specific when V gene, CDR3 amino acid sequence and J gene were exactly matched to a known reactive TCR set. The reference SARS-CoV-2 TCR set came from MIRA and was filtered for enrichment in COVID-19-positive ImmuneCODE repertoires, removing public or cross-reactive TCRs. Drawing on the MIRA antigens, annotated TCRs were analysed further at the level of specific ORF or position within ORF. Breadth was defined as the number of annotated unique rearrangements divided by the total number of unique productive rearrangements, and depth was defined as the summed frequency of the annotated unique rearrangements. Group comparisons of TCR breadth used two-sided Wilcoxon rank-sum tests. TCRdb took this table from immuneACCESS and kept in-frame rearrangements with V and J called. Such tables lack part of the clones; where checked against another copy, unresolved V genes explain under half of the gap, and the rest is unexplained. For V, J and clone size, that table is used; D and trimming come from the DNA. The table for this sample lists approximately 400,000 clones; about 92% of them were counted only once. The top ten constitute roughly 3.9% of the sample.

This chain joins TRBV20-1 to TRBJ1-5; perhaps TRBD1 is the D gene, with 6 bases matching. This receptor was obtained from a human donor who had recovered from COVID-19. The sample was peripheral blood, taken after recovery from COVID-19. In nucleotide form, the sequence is TGCAGTGCTAGTAGCAGGGGCGGTCAGCCCCAGCATTTT. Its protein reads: CSASSRGGQPQHF.